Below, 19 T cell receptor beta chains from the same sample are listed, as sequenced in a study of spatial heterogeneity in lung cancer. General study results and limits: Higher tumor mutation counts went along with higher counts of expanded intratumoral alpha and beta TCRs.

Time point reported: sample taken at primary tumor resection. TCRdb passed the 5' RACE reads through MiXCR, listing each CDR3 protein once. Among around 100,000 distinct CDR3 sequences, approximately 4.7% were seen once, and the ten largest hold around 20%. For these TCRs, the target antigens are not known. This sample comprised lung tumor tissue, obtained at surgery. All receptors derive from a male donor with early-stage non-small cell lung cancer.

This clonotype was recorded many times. The CDR3 DNA reads as TGTGCCAGCAGCCAAGATTATTCCTCCTACAATGAGCAGTTCTTC. Its protein is CASSQDYSSYNEQFF. The chain couples TRBV3-1 to TRBJ2-1, with unresolved D. V dropped 0 bases and J dropped 0 bases, with 6 bases sitting between them. Germline V lookup: CDR1 LGHDT, CDR2 YNNKEL (reference sequence). This CDR3 spans 15 amino acids.

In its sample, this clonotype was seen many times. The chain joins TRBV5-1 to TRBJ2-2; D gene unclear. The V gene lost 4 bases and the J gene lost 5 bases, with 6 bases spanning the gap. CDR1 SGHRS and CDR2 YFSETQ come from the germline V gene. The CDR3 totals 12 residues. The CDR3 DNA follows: TGCGCCAGCAGCGAACCAACCGGGGAGCTGTTTTTT. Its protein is CASSEPTGELFF.

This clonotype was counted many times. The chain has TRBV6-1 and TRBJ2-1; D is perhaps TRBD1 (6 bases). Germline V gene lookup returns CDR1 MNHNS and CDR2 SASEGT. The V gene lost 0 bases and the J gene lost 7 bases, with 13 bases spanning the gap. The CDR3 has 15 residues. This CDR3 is CASSEAGAGENEQFF. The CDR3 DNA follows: TGTGCCAGCAGTGAAGCCGGGGCAGGGGAGAATGAGCAGTTCTTC.

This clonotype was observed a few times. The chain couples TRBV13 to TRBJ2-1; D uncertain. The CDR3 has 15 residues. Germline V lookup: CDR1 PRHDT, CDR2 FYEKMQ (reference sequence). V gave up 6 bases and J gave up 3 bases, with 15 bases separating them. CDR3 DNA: TGTGCCAGCAGTTACCGACCCCTAAGCTACAATGAGCAGTTCTTC. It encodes CASSYRPLSYNEQFF.

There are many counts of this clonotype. The CDR3: CASSSTSIYGEAKNIQYF. For the CDR3, the DNA is TGCGCCAGCAGCAGCACTTCAATTTATGGGGAAGCCAAAAACATTCAGTACTTC. The chain has TRBV5-1 and TRBJ2-4; D gene ambiguous. Germline values: CDR1 SGHRS, CDR2 YFSETQ. The ends were cut back, 4 bases at V and 0 bases at J, with 20 bases in the middle. The CDR3 length is 18 residues.

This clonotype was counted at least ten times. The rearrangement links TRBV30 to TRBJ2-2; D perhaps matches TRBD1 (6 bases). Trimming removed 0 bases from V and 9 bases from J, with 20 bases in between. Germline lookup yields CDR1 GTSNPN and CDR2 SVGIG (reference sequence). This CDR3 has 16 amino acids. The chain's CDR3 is CAWSVLAGVSSRELFF. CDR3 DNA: TGTGCCTGGAGTGTACTTGCAGGGGTCAGCAGCCGGGAGCTGTTTTTT.

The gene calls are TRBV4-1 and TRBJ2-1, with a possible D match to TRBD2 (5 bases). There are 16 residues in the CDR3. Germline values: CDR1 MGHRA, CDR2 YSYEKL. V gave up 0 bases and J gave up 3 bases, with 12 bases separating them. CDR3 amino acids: CASSQEVPSSYNEQFF. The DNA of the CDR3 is TGCGCCAGCAGCCAAGAGGTCCCTAGCAGCTACAATGAGCAGTTCTTC.

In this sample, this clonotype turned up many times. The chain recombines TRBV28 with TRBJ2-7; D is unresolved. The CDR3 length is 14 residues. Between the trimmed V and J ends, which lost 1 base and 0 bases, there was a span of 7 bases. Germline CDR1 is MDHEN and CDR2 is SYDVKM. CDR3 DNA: TGTGCCAGCAGTTTATACGGCAGCTCCTACGAGCAGTACTTC. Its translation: CASSLYGSSYEQYF.

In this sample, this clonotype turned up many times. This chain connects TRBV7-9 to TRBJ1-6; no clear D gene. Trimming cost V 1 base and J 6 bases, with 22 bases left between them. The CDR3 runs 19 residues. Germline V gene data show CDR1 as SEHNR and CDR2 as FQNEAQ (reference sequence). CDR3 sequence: CASSLVVTTGHRSNSPLHF. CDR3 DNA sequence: TGTGCCAGCAGCTTAGTCGTGACCACCGGGCACCGCAGTAATTCACCCCTCCACTTT.

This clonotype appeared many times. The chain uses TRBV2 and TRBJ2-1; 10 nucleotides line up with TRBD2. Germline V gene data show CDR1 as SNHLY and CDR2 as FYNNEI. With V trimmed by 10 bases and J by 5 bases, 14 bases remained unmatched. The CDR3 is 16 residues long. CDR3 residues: CATKRASGSIDNEQFF. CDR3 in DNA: TGTGCCACCAAGAGGGCTAGCGGGAGCATTGACAATGAGCAGTTCTTC. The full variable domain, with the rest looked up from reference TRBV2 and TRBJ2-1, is EPEVTQTPSHQVTQMGQEVILRCVPISNHLYFYWYRQILGQKVEFLVSFYNNEISEKSEIFDDQFSVERPDGSNFTLKIRSTKLEDSAMYFCATKRASGSIDNEQFFGPGTRLTVL.

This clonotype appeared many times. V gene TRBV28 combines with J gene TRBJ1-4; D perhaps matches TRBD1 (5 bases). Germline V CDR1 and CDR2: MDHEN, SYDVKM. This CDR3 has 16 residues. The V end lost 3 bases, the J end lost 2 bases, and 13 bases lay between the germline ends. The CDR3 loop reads CASSFTLGGTNEKLFF. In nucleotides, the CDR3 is TGTGCCAGCAGTTTTACCTTGGGGGGGACTAATGAAAAACTGTTTTTT.

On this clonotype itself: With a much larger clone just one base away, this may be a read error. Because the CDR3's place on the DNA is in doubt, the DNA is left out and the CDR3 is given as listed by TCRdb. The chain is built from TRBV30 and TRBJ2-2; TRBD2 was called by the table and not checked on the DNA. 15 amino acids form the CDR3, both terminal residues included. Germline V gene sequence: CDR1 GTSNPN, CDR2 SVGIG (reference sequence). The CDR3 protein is CAWGLGTILPGELLF.

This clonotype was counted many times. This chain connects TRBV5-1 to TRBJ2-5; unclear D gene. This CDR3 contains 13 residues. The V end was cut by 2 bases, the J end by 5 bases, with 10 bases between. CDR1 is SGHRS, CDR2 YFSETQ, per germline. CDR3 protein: CASSLVSFETQYF. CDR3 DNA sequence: TGCGCCAGCAGCTTAGTTTCCTTCGAGACCCAGTACTTC.

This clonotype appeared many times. CDR3 region: CASSSPKRDSETQYF. The CDR3 DNA sequence: TGTGCCAGCAGCTCCCCGAAACGGGATTCAGAGACCCAGTACTTC. The rearrangement uses TRBV11-1 and TRBJ2-5; tentatively, D is TRBD2 (5 bases). The CDR3 sequence is 15 residues long. The germline V gene encodes CDR1 SGHAT and CDR2 FQDESV (reference sequence). Between the trimmed V and J ends, which lost 4 bases and 4 bases, there was a span of 16 bases.

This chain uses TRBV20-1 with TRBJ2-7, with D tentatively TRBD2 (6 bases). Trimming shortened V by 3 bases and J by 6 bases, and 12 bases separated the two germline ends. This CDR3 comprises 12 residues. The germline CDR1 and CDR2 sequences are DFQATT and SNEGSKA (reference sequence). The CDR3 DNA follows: TGCAGTGCTAGTCGACTAGGAGGCGAGCAGTACTTC. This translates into CSASRLGGEQYF.

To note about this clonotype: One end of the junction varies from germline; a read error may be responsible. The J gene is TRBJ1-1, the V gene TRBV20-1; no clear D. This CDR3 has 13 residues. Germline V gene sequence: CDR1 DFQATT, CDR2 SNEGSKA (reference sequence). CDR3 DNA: TGCAGTGCCGAGAATGACAAGAACGCTGAAGCTTTCTTT. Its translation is CSAENDKNAEAFF.

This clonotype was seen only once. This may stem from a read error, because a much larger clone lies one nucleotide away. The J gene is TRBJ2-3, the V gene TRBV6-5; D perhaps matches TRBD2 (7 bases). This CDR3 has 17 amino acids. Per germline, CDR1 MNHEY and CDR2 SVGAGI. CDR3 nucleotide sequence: TGTGTCAGCAGTTACGGGCTAGCGGCCTCAGGGGCAGATACGCAGTATTTT. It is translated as CVSSYGLAASGADTQYF.

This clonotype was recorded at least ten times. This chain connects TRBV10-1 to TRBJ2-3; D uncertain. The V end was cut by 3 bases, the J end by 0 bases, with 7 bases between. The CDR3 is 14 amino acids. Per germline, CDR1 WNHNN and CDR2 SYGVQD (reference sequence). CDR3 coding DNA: TGCGCCAGCAGTGATTCGCTGAGCACAGATACGCAGTATTTT. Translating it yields CASSDSLSTDTQYF.

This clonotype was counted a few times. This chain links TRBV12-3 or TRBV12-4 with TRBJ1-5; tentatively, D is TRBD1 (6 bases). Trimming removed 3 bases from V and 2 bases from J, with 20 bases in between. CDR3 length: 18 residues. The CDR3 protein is CASSLVAGVLGGNQPQHF. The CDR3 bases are TGTGCCAGCAGTTTGGTAGCAGGGGTCCTCGGGGGCAATCAGCCCCAGCATTTT.